The 15 T cell receptor beta chains reported below all come from one sample, sequenced in a study of blood T cell repertoires in COVID-19. The assay was immunoSEQ multiplex PCR, and TCRdb's table has in-frame clones only and misses some. This table holds hundreds of thousands of clones, approximately 87% found once. Sequencing was carried out using PBMCs or T cells enriched from blood (not recorded which). These TCRs come from a woman in her fifties or sixties in a cohort exposed to, infected with or recovered from COVID-19 (not recorded which).

The chain uses TRBV4-2 and TRBJ1-3; 7 bases map to TRBD1. The V gene's germline CDR1 is LGHNA and CDR2 YNFKEQ. CDR3 length equals 15 residues. J gave up 2 bases and V 4 bases, and 5 bases lay outside the gene matches. This CDR3 reads CASSRDSGTGNTIYF. CDR3 sequence (DNA): TGTGCCAGCAGCCGGGACAGCGGTACTGGAAACACCATATATTTT.

The CDR3 is CASSLYPTGGGGYTF. DNA of the CDR3: TGTGCCAGCAGCTTATATCCCACAGGGGGGGGTGGCTACACCTTC. V usage is TRBV7-2 and J usage is TRBJ1-2; 8 bases line up with TRBD1. The CDR3 length is 15 residues. Trimming removed 2 bases from V and 7 bases from J; junction bases left unmatched: 9. Germline V lookup: CDR1 SGHTA, CDR2 FQGNSA.

The CDR3 coding sequence is TGTGCCATCAGTGTTGGGACAGATTACAATGAGCAGTTCTTC. It yields the protein CAISVGTDYNEQFF. J is TRBJ2-1 and V is TRBV10-3; TRBD1 matches at 7 bases. Trimming took 4 bases from V and 4 from J; bases not matched to a gene: 4. This CDR3 region has 14 residues. Germline assignment: CDR1 ENHRY and CDR2 SYGVKD.

The rearrangement joins TRBV7-8 to TRBJ2-7; 7 nucleotides align to TRBD2. Germline assignment: CDR1 SGHVS and CDR2 FQNEAQ. The CDR3 runs to 15 residues. Trimming took 5 bases from V and 6 from J; bases not matched to a gene: 13. DNA of the CDR3: TGTGCCAGCAGCATCAGACCACTAGCGAAGGGCGAGCAGTACTTC. Its protein is CASSIRPLAKGEQYF.

This clone turned up a few times. The chain carries TRBV28 and TRBJ2-1; possibly TRBD1 for D (5 bases). The V gene lost 5 bases and the J gene lost 10 bases, with 15 bases spanning the gap. This CDR3 spans 13 amino acids. Germline values: CDR1 MDHEN, CDR2 SYDVKM. Here the CDR3 reads CASSLPPGQEQFF. The DNA of the CDR3 is TGTGCCAGCAGTCTCCCCCCCGGACAAGAGCAGTTCTTC.

This sequence joins TRBV12-3 or TRBV12-4 and TRBJ2-7; TRBD1 is a possible D gene (5 bases). The CDR3 has 11 residues. V was shortened by 5 bases and J by 4 bases, with 6 bases between the two germline ends. The CDR3 coding sequence is TGTGCCAGCAGTCCAGGGTACGAGCAGTACTTC. Encoded protein: CASSPGYEQYF.

The sample holds a few counts of this clone. This chain joins TRBV2 and TRBJ1-2, with D perhaps TRBD1 (6 bases). Trimming shortened V by 3 bases and J by 4 bases, and 12 bases separated the two germline ends. This CDR3 has 14 residues. Per germline, CDR1 SNHLY and CDR2 FYNNEI. The CDR3 sequence is CASSDRGLLYGYTF. The CDR3 DNA reads as TGTGCCAGCAGTGACAGGGGTTTACTCTATGGCTACACCTTC.

V usage is TRBV7-3 and J usage is TRBJ2-6; TRBD2 might be the D (5 bases). The CDR3 is 18 residues long. Germline-derived CDR1 and CDR2 are SGHTA and FQGTGA. V gave up 5 bases and J gave up 0 bases, with 17 bases separating them. The CDR3, as DNA: TGTGCCAGCAGCCAGGCCCTAGGAGGCAGCTCTGGGGCCAACGTCCTGACTTTC. As protein: CASSQALGGSSGANVLTF. Together with reference TRBV7-3 and TRBJ2-6, the CDR3 gives the full variable domain: GAGVSQTPSNKVTEKGKYVELRCDPISGHTALYWYRQSLGQGPEFLIYFQGTGAADDSGLPNDRFFAVRPEGSVSTLKIQRTERGDSAVYLCASSQALGGSSGANVLTFGAGSRLTVL.

The V and J genes are TRBV29-1 and TRBJ2-7; D might be TRBD1 (6 bases). The V end was cut by 3 bases, the J end by 5 bases, with 20 bases between. Germline V lookup: CDR1 SQVTM, CDR2 ANQGSEA. This CDR3 region has 15 residues. DNA for the CDR3: TGCAGCGTTGAGCAGCCCGGGACACCGGTGCACGAGCAGTACTTC. This translates into CSVEQPGTPVHEQYF.

This chain joins TRBV10-3 and TRBJ2-5; maybe TRBD2 (5 bases). V was clipped by 4 bases and J by 7 bases, with 13 bases between them. The CDR3 spans 13 residues. In germline, CDR1 is ENHRY, CDR2 SYGVKD. The CDR3 DNA reads as TGTGCCATCAGTGCGGCACTCGGAGGGACCCAGTACTTC. The encoded protein is CAISAALGGTQYF.

This chain connects TRBV24-1 to TRBJ2-1, with TRBD2 matching over 12 bases. Trimming took 4 bases from V and 4 from J; bases not matched to a gene: 7. Germline V lookup: CDR1 KGHDR, CDR2 SFDVKD. The CDR3 is 17 amino acids. CDR3 coding DNA: TGTGCCACCAGTGACCACCGACTAGCGGGGGTTTACAATGAGCAGTTCTTC. Its translation: CATSDHRLAGVYNEQFF.

The CDR3: CASSFGSETGGYTF. CDR3 DNA sequence: TGTGCCAGCAGCTTTGGGAGCGAGACGGGCGGCTACACCTTC. V usage is TRBV5-4 and J usage is TRBJ1-2; no firm D call. V was shortened by 2 bases and J by 8 bases, with 16 bases between the two germline ends. Germline assignment: CDR1 SGHNT and CDR2 YYREEE (reference sequence). The CDR3 length is 14 residues.

The genes are TRBV30 and TRBJ1-6; D call uncertain. The CDR3 totals 13 residues. Germline lookup yields CDR1 GTSNPN and CDR2 SVGIG (reference sequence). The germline V and J ends were trimmed by 0 bases and 10 bases, with 10 bases remaining between them. The CDR3 loop reads CAWSVVGRSPLHF. In DNA, the CDR3 is TGTGCCTGGAGTGTTGTAGGGAGATCACCCCTCCACTTT.

The chain links TRBV30 to TRBJ1-6; TRBD1 aligns across 7 bases. The trim removed 0 bases at V and 7 bases at J, leaving 6 bases unmatched. Germline CDR1 reads GTSNPN; CDR2 reads SVGIG (reference sequence). The CDR3 runs to 15 residues. The DNA of the CDR3 is TGTGCCTGGAGTGTAATGGGACAGCTGAATTCACCCCTCCACTTT. Protein sequence: CAWSVMGQLNSPLHF.

The gene calls are TRBV7-8 and TRBJ1-4; tentatively, D is TRBD1 (5 bases). CDR1 SGHVS and CDR2 FQNEAQ come from the germline V gene. Trimming shortened V by 1 base and J by 8 bases, and 11 bases separated the two germline ends. The CDR3 runs to 14 residues. The CDR3 nucleotides are TGTGCCAGCAGCTTAGATAGGGGTCGAGAAAAACTGTTTTTT. It codes for CASSLDRGREKLFF. Combining the CDR3 with reference TRBV7-8 and TRBJ1-4 gives the whole variable domain GAGVSQSPRYKVAKRGQDVALRCDPISGHVSLFWYQQALGQGPEFLTYFQNEAQLDKSGLPSDRFFAERPEGSVSTLKIQRTQQEDSAVYLCASSLDRGREKLFFGSGTQLSVL.